Listed below are T cell receptor beta chains from one sample, sequenced in a study of cytomegalovirus exposure and HLA in healthy donors. Assay used: immunoSEQ multiplex PCR; TCRdb lists only in-frame clones, some missing. The sample lists about 140,000 clones; approximately 76% were seen once. Sequencing input: PBMCs. Receptors were obtained from a man in his forties in good health and CMV-seronegative. Each CDR3 is given with its conserved first and last residue. A D gene is named only where the DNA matches it firmly. Where a row states a size, it is once, few, many or the class of an expanded clone; other rows omit it.

clone size	V gene	J gene	D gene	CDR3 protein	CDR3 DNA
once	TRBV6-6	TRBJ2-3	NA	CASKEVDTQYF	TGTGCCAGCAAAGAGGTTGATACGCAGTATTTT
NA	TRBV5-4	TRBJ2-5	TRBD2	CASSLGLAGGEETQYF	TGTGCCAGCAGCTTGGGACTAGCGGGAGGGGAAGAGACCCAGTACTTC
NA	TRBV2	TRBJ2-7	NA	CASSERSGRGYEQYF	TGTGCCAGCAGTGAAAGGTCAGGCCGGGGGTACGAGCAGTACTTC
NA	TRBV2	TRBJ2-5	TRBD1	CASRDRVNQETQYF	TGTGCCAGCAGAGACAGGGTAAACCAAGAGACCCAGTACTTC
NA	TRBV7-9	TRBJ2-3	TRBD1	CASSLRDSPSDTQYF	TGTGCCAGCAGCTTACGGGACAGTCCGTCAGATACGCAGTATTTT
NA	TRBV6-1	TRBJ1-1	NA	CASSEVYSSATEAFF	TGTGCCAGCAGTGAAGTCTACAGCTCGGCAACTGAAGCTTTCTTT
once	TRBV6-5	TRBJ2-5	TRBD1	CASSAGTGWETQYF	TGTGCCAGCAGTGCCGGGACAGGGTGGGAGACCCAGTACTTC
NA	TRBV21-1	TRBJ2-4	NA	CASSKEDRGLLAKNIQYF	TGTGCCAGCAGCAAAGAGGACAGGGGATTACTAGCCAAAAACATTCAGTACTTC
NA	TRBV10-1	TRBJ2-7	NA	CASSPGLYEQYF	TGCGCCAGCTCCCCCGGTCTCTACGAGCAGTACTTC
NA	TRBV7-2	TRBJ2-2	NA	CASSNYKNTGELFF	TGTGCCAGCAGCAACTACAAGAACACCGGGGAGCTGTTTTTT
NA	TRBV10-3	TRBJ2-5	TRBD2	CAITGGLSFEQYF	TGTGCCATCACGGGGGGGCTATCGTTTGAGCAGTACTTC
NA	TRBV30	TRBJ2-2	TRBD2	CAWTRGGGTGELFF	TGTGCCTGGACCCGGGGGGGCGGCACCGGGGAGCTGTTTTTT
once	TRBV10-2	TRBJ1-1	TRBD1	CASSEWDSRAEAFF	TGCGCCAGCAGCGAATGGGACAGCCGGGCTGAAGCTTTCTTT
few	TRBV7-2	TRBJ1-5	NA	CASSGGLGPNQPQHF	TGTGCCAGCAGCGGCGGGCTAGGGCCAAACCAGCCCCAGCATTTT
NA	TRBV2	TRBJ1-1	TRBD1	CASSTTGGVTEAFF	TGTGCCAGCAGTACAACAGGGGGAGTTACTGAAGCTTTCTTT
NA	TRBV11-3	TRBJ1-5	NA	CASSFGDGQPQHF	TGTGCCAGCAGCTTCGGGGATGGTCAGCCCCAGCATTTT
NA	TRBV19	TRBJ1-2	TRBD1	CASAPGQGTYGYTF	TGTGCCAGCGCACCGGGACAGGGGACCTATGGCTACACCTTC
few	TRBV28	TRBJ1-1	TRBD1	CASSVLRQGNTEAFF	TGTGCCAGCAGTGTCCTCAGACAGGGTAACACTGAAGCTTTCTTT
once	TRBV5-6	TRBJ2-7	TRBD1	CASSLEGQASYEQYF	TGTGCCAGCAGCTTAGAGGGACAGGCGTCCTACGAGCAGTACTTC
NA	TRBV29-1	TRBJ2-7	TRBD1	CSVEDRGTGVGEQYF	TGCAGCGTTGAAGATCGCGGGACAGGGGTAGGAGAGCAGTACTTC
few	TRBV9	TRBJ2-7	TRBD2	CASSVGSGGAIHEQYF	TGTGCCAGCAGCGTAGGATCGGGGGGGGCAATCCACGAGCAGTACTTC
few	TRBV11-3	TRBJ2-3	NA	CASSLSTRTDTQYF	TGTGCCAGCAGCTTGTCGACTCGCACAGATACGCAGTATTTT
few	TRBV30	TRBJ2-1	NA	CAREQGYEQFF	TGTGCCCGGGAGCAGGGTTATGAGCAGTTCTTC
NA	TRBV6-6	TRBJ1-5	NA	CASSYAFSSNQPQHF	TGTGCCAGCAGTTACGCGTTTTCAAGCAATCAGCCCCAGCATTTT
NA	TRBV29-1	TRBJ1-5	NA	CSVQGPYSNQPQHF	TGCAGCGTTCAGGGGCCATATAGCAATCAGCCCCAGCATTTT
NA	TRBV7-9	TRBJ2-7	TRBD1	CASSLAQGAGGGEQYF	TGTGCCAGCAGCTTAGCGCAGGGGGCTGGCGGTGGCGAGCAGTACTTC
NA	TRBV6-4	TRBJ2-3	TRBD2	CASTQIAGGPDTQYF	TGTGCCAGCACTCAGATAGCGGGAGGGCCGGATACGCAGTATTTT
NA	TRBV30	TRBJ1-4	NA	CAWSFSRGNEKLFF	TGTGCCTGGAGTTTTTCCAGGGGTAATGAAAAACTGTTTTTT
NA	TRBV6-1	TRBJ1-1	NA	CASSDHRANTEAFF	TGTGCCAGCAGTGATCACAGGGCGAACACTGAAGCTTTCTTT
NA	TRBV5-6	TRBJ2-7	TRBD2	CASSSGTRYAYEQYF	TGTGCCAGCAGCTCCGGGACTAGATACGCCTACGAGCAGTACTTC
NA	TRBV6-6	TRBJ1-4	NA	CASSRDTPTNEKLFF	TGTGCCAGCAGCCGGGACACCCCAACTAATGAAAAACTGTTTTTT
NA	TRBV5-1	TRBJ2-1	TRBD2	CASSLETSGLRSYNEQFF	TGCGCCAGCAGCTTGGAGACTAGCGGTTTAAGGAGCTACAATGAGCAGTTCTTC
NA	TRBV2	TRBJ2-5	NA	CASGGARETQYF	TGTGCCAGCGGGGGGGCCAGGGAGACCCAGTACTTC